These 30 T cell receptor beta chains share one sample of origin, sequenced in a study of cytomegalovirus exposure and HLA in healthy donors. It was with 60 Vbeta and 13 Jbeta primers that the PCR ran. Generated by immunoSEQ multiplex PCR, the TCRdb table keeps only in-frame clones and is missing some. The sample shows some 170,000 clones, 81% of them seen only once. The sequenced material came from PBMCs. These receptors came from a woman aged 18-29 years in good health and CMV-seropositive.

CDR3 nucleotide sequence: TGTGCCAGCAGCGTGGGGATAGAGGGAGAAGCTTTCTTT. Encoded protein: CASSVGIEGEAFF. The genes are TRBV9 and TRBJ1-1; D remains ambiguous. The CDR3 spans 13 residues. The germline CDR1 and CDR2 sequences are SGDLS and YYNGEE. Trimming shortened V by 2 bases and J by 8 bases, and 13 bases separated the two germline ends.

The chain employs TRBV9 and TRBJ2-1; D perhaps matches TRBD2 (7 bases). This CDR3 is built from 16 residues. The V and J ends lost 0 bases and 7 bases respectively, with 17 bases between them. Germline CDR1 SGDLS, CDR2 YYNGEE. CDR3 amino acids: CASSVGLGGAPNEQFF. The CDR3 DNA reads as TGTGCCAGCAGCGTAGGTCTGGGGGGGGCCCCGAATGAGCAGTTCTTC.

The chain recombines TRBV10-3 with TRBJ1-4; maybe TRBD1 (5 bases). The CDR3 length is 14 residues. The germline V and J ends were trimmed by 2 bases and 4 bases, with 8 bases remaining between them. Germline loops: CDR1 ENHRY, CDR2 SYGVKD. CDR3 sequence: CAISERGLNEKLFF. The CDR3 DNA sequence: TGTGCCATCAGTGAGAGGGGCCTTAATGAAAAACTGTTTTTT.

This CDR3 is CASSQDYQTGWGTGELFF. In DNA, the CDR3 is TGCGCCAGCAGCCAAGATTATCAAACAGGGTGGGGCACCGGGGAGCTGTTTTTT. The rearrangement uses TRBV4-1 and TRBJ2-2; the D gene is possibly TRBD1 (6 bases). This CDR3 is 18 amino acids long. Germline V lookup: CDR1 MGHRA, CDR2 YSYEKL. Trimming took 0 bases from V and 4 from J, leaving 18 bases between them.

The rearrangement links TRBV9 to TRBJ2-2; TRBD1 aligns across 7 bases. The ends lost 0 bases at V and 6 bases at J; junction bases unmatched: 2. The CDR3 length is 14 residues. CDR1 SGDLS and CDR2 YYNGEE come from the germline V gene. CDR3 residues: CASSVETGAGELFF. The CDR3 DNA follows: TGTGCCAGCAGCGTAGAAACAGGGGCCGGGGAGCTGTTTTTT.

V is TRBV5-6 and J is TRBJ2-7; D perhaps matches TRBD2 (6 bases). This CDR3 is 12 amino acids long. Trimming shortened V by 2 bases and J by 4 bases, and 7 bases separated the two germline ends. Germline CDR1 SGHDT, CDR2 YYEEEE. The CDR3 DNA reads as TGTGCCAGCAGCTTCGGGGGATACGAGCAGTACTTC. It codes for CASSFGGYEQYF.

The chain couples TRBV4-3 to TRBJ2-2; tentative D call: TRBD2 (5 bases). This CDR3 has 15 amino acids. V was cut by 1 base and J by 1 base, with 7 bases left in between. Germline V gene data show CDR1 as LGHNA and CDR2 as YSLEER. The CDR3 nucleotides read TGCGCCAGCAGCCAAGCCCGGGGGAACACCGGGGAGCTGTTTTTT. Encoded protein: CASSQARGNTGELFF.

The chain recombines TRBV15 with TRBJ2-7; 12 bases are shared with TRBD2. CDR3 length: 18 amino acids. In germline, CDR1 is LNHNV, CDR2 YYDKDF (reference sequence). Trimming at V came to 0 bases and at J to 3 bases, leaving 9 bases not matched to a gene. The DNA of the CDR3 is TGTGCCACCAGCAGAGACGCTAGCGGGGGGGCAGTCAACTACGAGCAGTACTTC. Translating it yields CATSRDASGGAVNYEQYF.

CDR3 sequence: CASSLASGGETQYF. The CDR3 nucleotides read TGCGCCAGCAGCTTGGCTAGCGGGGGCGAGACCCAGTACTTC. The rearrangement links TRBV5-1 to TRBJ2-5; 10 bases fit TRBD2. The J segment lost 5 bases and the V segment lost 0 bases, leaving 1 base of the junction unmatched. The CDR3 runs 14 residues. CDR1 and CDR2 (germline): SGHRS, YFSETQ.

The chain carries TRBV5-4 and TRBJ1-2, with 8 bases that match TRBD1. The CDR3 has 13 amino acids. The germline V gene encodes CDR1 SGHNT and CDR2 YYREEE (reference sequence). Trimming at V came to 3 bases and at J to 6 bases, leaving 4 bases not matched to a gene. The CDR3 coding sequence is TGTGCCAGCAGCTCAGGGGGCGCGAATGGCTACACCTTC. Translation: CASSSGGANGYTF.

This clone was counted only a few times. The chain is built from TRBV30 and TRBJ2-5, with 7 bases matching TRBD2. After removal of 0 bases from V and 6 bases from J, the junction contained 10 bases not matched to a gene. Looked up from germline, CDR1 is GTSNPN and CDR2 is SVGIG (reference sequence). This CDR3 is 15 amino acids long. CDR3 in DNA: TGTGCCTGGAGTGTAGAGGCGGGGGATCGAAAGACCCAGTACTTC. Protein: CAWSVEAGDRKTQYF.

The chain recombines TRBV7-3 with TRBJ2-3; TRBD2 matches at 14 bases. Germline assignment: CDR1 SGHTA and CDR2 FQGTGA. The V segment lost 2 bases and the J segment 5 bases; nucleotides outside the gene matches: 0. The CDR3 extends over 15 amino acids. CDR3 in amino acids: CASSLGLAGGDTQYF. The CDR3 nucleotides are TGTGCCAGCAGCTTAGGACTAGCGGGGGGAGATACGCAGTATTTT. Combining the CDR3 with reference TRBV7-3 and TRBJ2-3 gives the whole variable domain GAGVSQTPSNKVTEKGKYVELRCDPISGHTALYWYRQSLGQGPEFLIYFQGTGAADDSGLPNDRFFAVRPEGSVSTLKIQRTERGDSAVYLCASSLGLAGGDTQYFGPGTRLTVL.

The V and J genes are TRBV5-6 and TRBJ1-1, with 9 bases fitting TRBD1. The CDR3 consists of 16 residues. The germline V gene encodes CDR1 SGHDT and CDR2 YYEEEE. J gave up 3 bases and V 3 bases, and 9 bases lay outside the gene matches. CDR3 protein: CASSSQGARRHTEAFF. For the CDR3, the DNA is TGTGCCAGCAGCTCACAGGGGGCGCGGAGGCACACTGAAGCTTTCTTT.

The chain links TRBV4-2 to TRBJ1-1, with 8 bases that match TRBD1. Germline V lookup: CDR1 LGHNA, CDR2 YNFKEQ. The ends lost 7 bases at V and 1 base at J; junction bases unmatched: 5. CDR3 length equals 14 residues. The CDR3 loop is CASTPGGENTEAFF. CDR3 nucleotides: TGTGCCAGCACCCCAGGGGGCGAGAACACTGAAGCTTTCTTT.

Here the CDR3 DNA reads TGTGCCAGCTCATCACAGTCTACCTACGAGCAGTACTTC. Its protein product is CASSSQSTYEQYF. The J gene is TRBJ2-7, the V gene TRBV18; no clear D. Trimming took off 5 bases at V and 2 bases at J, with 10 bases between the two ends. Germline CDR1 and CDR2: KGHSH and LQKENI. The CDR3 length is 13 residues.

V usage is TRBV5-1 and J usage is TRBJ2-7, with 7 bases identical to TRBD1. The junction had 7 bases not matched to a gene; V was cut back by 0 bases and J by 7 bases. From germline, CDR1 is SGHRS and CDR2 YFSETQ. The CDR3 loop spans 14 amino acids. The chain's CDR3 is CASSLGDSIWEQYF. The CDR3 DNA is TGCGCCAGCAGCTTGGGGGACAGTATTTGGGAGCAGTACTTC.

V is TRBV10-3 and J is TRBJ2-3; 7 bases are a match to TRBD2. The V and J ends lost 3 bases and 1 base, in that order; junction bases with no gene match: 4. The CDR3 consists of 15 residues. Germline values: CDR1 ENHRY, CDR2 SYGVKD. CDR3: CAISDMAGGTDTQYF. DNA of the CDR3: TGTGCCATCAGTGACATGGCGGGGGGCACAGATACGCAGTATTTT.

This chain joins TRBV27 and TRBJ1-1; TRBD1 agrees at 9 bases. From germline, CDR1 is MNHEY and CDR2 SMNVEV (reference sequence). The V gene end was trimmed by 5 bases and the J gene end by 1 base; junction bases not matched to a gene: 8. The CDR3 is 16 amino acids. CDR3 coding DNA: TGTGCCAGCAGTACAGGGGGCGCCGGTCCGAACACTGAAGCTTTCTTT. Amino acids: CASSTGGAGPNTEAFF.

This chain connects TRBV29-1 to TRBJ1-2, with D hard to call. CDR1 is SQVTM, CDR2 ANQGSEA, per germline. V was cut by 6 bases and J by 8 bases, with 10 bases left in between. This CDR3 is built from 10 residues. The CDR3 DNA reads as TGCAGCGTGGCCCAGGCGGGCTACACCTTC. This translates into CSVAQAGYTF.

This clone was counted once. The chain couples TRBV5-1 to TRBJ2-7; D possibly corresponds to TRBD1 (6 bases). Trimming removed 1 base from V and 2 bases from J, with 13 bases in between. The germline V gene has CDR1 SGHRS and CDR2 YFSETQ. The length of the CDR3 is 15 residues. The chain's CDR3 is CASSLQGQGTYEQYF. The CDR3 DNA is TGCGCCAGCAGCTTGCAGGGGCAGGGAACCTACGAGCAGTACTTC.

The V call is TRBV27, the J call TRBJ2-3; D is ambiguous. Trimming removed 1 base from V and 2 bases from J, with 4 bases in between. The CDR3 extends over 13 amino acids. Per the germline V gene, CDR1 is MNHEY and CDR2 is SMNVEV (reference sequence). The DNA for the CDR3 is TGTGCCAGCAGTTTATTCCTCACAGATACGCAGTATTTT. Its translation is CASSLFLTDTQYF.

The chain combines TRBV5-4 with TRBJ2-5; 10 bases align to TRBD2. V lost 6 bases to trimming and J lost 4 bases; unmatched junction nucleotides: 18. There are 18 residues in the CDR3. CDR1 is SGHNT, CDR2 YYREEE, per germline (reference sequence). The CDR3 coding sequence is TGTGCCAGCACCGTTGGAGTGCTAGCGGGGGTAAGGCGAGAGACCCAGTACTTC. This gives the protein CASTVGVLAGVRRETQYF.

This clone has only a few counts. V gene TRBV5-5 combines with J gene TRBJ2-5, with TRBD2 matching 12 bases. In germline, CDR1 is SGHKS, CDR2 YYEKEE (reference sequence). The CDR3 is 16 amino acids. The V and J ends lost 0 bases and 4 bases, in that order; junction bases with no gene match: 4. Here the CDR3 reads CASSLELAGGRETQYF. The DNA of the CDR3 is TGTGCCAGCAGCTTGGAGCTAGCGGGGGGGCGAGAGACCCAGTACTTC. The full variable domain, completed using reference TRBV5-5 and TRBJ2-5, is DAGVTQSPTHLIKTRGQQVTLRCSPISGHKSVSWYQQVLGQGPQFIFQYYEKEERGRGNFPDRFSARQFPNYSSELNVNALLLGDSALYLCASSLELAGGRETQYFGPGTRLLVL.

The rearrangement links TRBV7-2 to TRBJ2-5, with a tentative D call TRBD1 (7 bases). This CDR3 is built from 14 residues. V shed 5 bases and J shed 4 bases, with 14 bases lying between them. Germline V gene lookup returns CDR1 SGHTA and CDR2 FQGNSA. This CDR3 is CASSRQGGGETQYF. The CDR3 nucleotides read TGTGCCAGCAGCAGACAGGGAGGAGGAGAGACCCAGTACTTC.

The rearrangement uses TRBV7-2 and TRBJ2-7; 8 positions agree with TRBD2. The length of the CDR3 is 16 residues. From germline, CDR1 is SGHTA and CDR2 FQGNSA. The V segment lost 2 bases and the J segment 5 bases; nucleotides outside the gene matches: 11. The CDR3 bases are TGTGCCAGCAGCTTAAGTGTAGCCGGGGGGGCTGACGAGCAGTACTTC. Protein sequence: CASSLSVAGGADEQYF. Filled out from reference TRBV7-2 and TRBJ2-7, the complete variable domain reads GAGVSQSPSNKVTEKGKDVELRCDPISGHTALYWYRQSLGQGLEFLIYFQGNSAPDKSGLPSDRFSAERTGGSVSTLTIQRTQQEDSAVYLCASSLSVAGGADEQYFGPGTRLTVT.

The chain links TRBV6-1 to TRBJ2-7; 12 nucleotides match TRBD1. CDR3 size: 16 residues. V was clipped by 4 bases and J by 6 bases; unmatched bases: 10. The germline V gene has CDR1 MNHNS and CDR2 SASEGT. The CDR3 region has the DNA TGTGCCAGCAGTGTCGAATCCGGGACAGGGGGCGCCGAGCAGTACTTC. Protein product: CASSVESGTGGAEQYF.

V and J are TRBV7-2 and TRBJ1-6; perhaps TRBD1 as D (5 bases). Germline V gene sequence: CDR1 SGHTA, CDR2 FQGNSA. V was pared by 1 base and J by 5 bases, with 12 bases between. This CDR3 is 16 amino acids long. In nucleotides, the CDR3 is TGTGCCAGCAGCTTAGATCGGCAGGGCCATAATTCACCCCTCCACTTT. It yields the protein CASSLDRQGHNSPLHF.

For this clone: This sample includes further DNA sequences coding for the same CDR3. This chain links TRBV5-1 with TRBJ2-3; maybe TRBD1 (5 bases). Germline CDR1 and CDR2: SGHRS and YFSETQ. This CDR3 comprises 14 residues. The germline V and J ends were trimmed by 2 bases and 0 bases, with 7 bases remaining between them. The CDR3 loop reads CASSLGASTDTQYF. The DNA of the CDR3 is TGCGCCAGCAGCTTAGGGGCCAGCACAGATACGCAGTATTTT.

This chain joins TRBV28 and TRBJ2-5; 10 bases align to TRBD2. Germline-derived CDR1 and CDR2 are MDHEN and SYDVKM. V lost 11 bases, J lost 5 bases, and 17 bases stayed unmatched. There are 16 residues in the CDR3. CDR3 in amino acids: CASKGERGGVVETQYF. CDR3 DNA sequence: TGTGCCTCAAAGGGAGAGCGGGGGGGCGTCGTTGAGACCCAGTACTTC.

This sequence joins TRBV27 and TRBJ1-1; 7 bases are shared with TRBD1. Trimming took 5 bases from V and 5 from J; bases not matched to a gene: 5. The CDR3 is 13 amino acids. Germline CDR1 is MNHEY and CDR2 is SMNVEV (reference sequence). The CDR3 loop is CASSEGAWTEAFF. In DNA form, the CDR3 reads TGTGCCAGCAGTGAGGGGGCGTGGACTGAAGCTTTCTTT.